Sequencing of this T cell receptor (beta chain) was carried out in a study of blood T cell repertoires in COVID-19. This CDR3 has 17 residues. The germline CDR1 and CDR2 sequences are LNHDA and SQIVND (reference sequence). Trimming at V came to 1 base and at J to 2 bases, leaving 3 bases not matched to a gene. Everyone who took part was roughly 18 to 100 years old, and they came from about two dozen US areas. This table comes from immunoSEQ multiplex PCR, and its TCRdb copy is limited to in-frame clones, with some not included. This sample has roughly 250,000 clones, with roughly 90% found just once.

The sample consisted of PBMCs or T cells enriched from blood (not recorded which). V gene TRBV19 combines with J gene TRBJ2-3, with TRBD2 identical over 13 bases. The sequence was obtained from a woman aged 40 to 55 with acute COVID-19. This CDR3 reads CASSIGGTSGVTDTQYF. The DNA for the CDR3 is TGTGCCAGTAGTATAGGGGGGACTAGCGGGGTCACAGATACGCAGTATTTT.